Below, one T cell receptor (beta chain) is given with its context. This entry is derived from a study of regulatory T cells in long-lasting Graves disease. In building TCR beta libraries, iRepertoire HTBI primers were used together with Arm-PCR of CDR3 regions. TCRdb used MiXCR to reprocess the multiplex PCR reads, holding one entry per CDR3 protein. The repertoire consists of hundreds of thousands of distinct CDR3 sequences, with roughly 14% occurring once and the leading ten covering more than 8.5%. Time point indicated: newly diagnosed GD, antithyroid drugs for less than 3 months. Preparation of the TCR library used RNA extracted from PBMCs. A further study also used this sample, focusing on T cells in Graves' hyperthyroidism and ophthalmopathy. According to that study: HTBI primers were used for first-round RT-PCR of the TCR CDR3.

The TCR sequence derives from a man aged 25-40 years with Graves disease. This material consisted of peripheral blood mononuclear cells (PBMCs), taken at new diagnosis, from a patient treated with antithyroid drugs.

Here the CDR3 DNA reads TGCGCCAGCAGCTTGACCGGGGACACCATATATTTT. It encodes CASSLTGDTIYF. The J gene is TRBJ1-3, the V gene TRBV5-1; D not certain. Germline loops: CDR1 SGHRS, CDR2 YFSETQ. The CDR3 extends over 12 amino acids. Trimming left V 1 base short and J 8 bases short, with 7 bases between. Full variable domain (rest looked up from reference TRBV5-1 and TRBJ1-3): KAGVTQTPRYLIKTRGQQVTLSCSPISGHRSVSWYQQTPGQGLQFLFEYFSETQRNKGNFPGRFSGRQFSNSRSEMNVSTLELGDSALYLCASSLTGDTIYFGEGSWLTVV.